This TCR beta chain was retrieved from a study of blood T cells in healthy people across ages. Study overall: The capture of about one barcoded beta molecule per two T cells was achieved by template switching. Whole-study findings and limits: It was not possible, with unsorted PBMCs, to conclusively compare naive and antigen-experienced cells. Calculation of diversity from one million T cells yielded estimates considered to be underestimates.

The V and J ends lost 6 bases and 4 bases respectively, with 12 bases between them. The CDR3 consists of 13 residues. Germline V gene data show CDR1 as MNHEY and CDR2 as SMNVEV (reference sequence). No fewer than 5.5 micrograms of total RNA were isolated from every sample. A J-beta primer mix and a sample-barcoded 5' primer were used in a second PCR of about 7 to 12 cycles. One entry per CDR3 protein, called by TCRdb with MiXCR from the 5' RACE reads. The table has more than 550,000 distinct CDR3 sequences, about 24% seen once. This clonotype has only a few counts. Its specificity is unknown. The rearrangement links TRBV27 to TRBJ1-1, with D unresolved. The receptor was derived from a man between 65 and 85 years old in good health. The sequencing sample was made of blood. The CDR3, as DNA: TGTGCCAGCAGACCCGGTGTGGTCACTGAAGCTTTCTTT. Its translation: CASRPGVVTEAFF.